The sequence of this TCR beta chain was determined in a study of T cells in Graves' hyperthyroidism and ophthalmopathy. Unmatched junction bases numbered 7, after V lost 1 base and J lost 5 bases. The CDR3 loop spans 16 amino acids. CDR1 is MGHRA and CDR2 is YSYEKL in the germline V gene. Uncontrolled infection, other autoimmune disease, pregnancy or lactation barred patients from enrollment. Amplification targeted TCR beta CDR3 regions from RNA transcripts. Researchers ran a first-round RT-PCR on the TCR CDR3 using the HTBI primer set. TCRdb used MiXCR to reprocess the multiplex PCR reads, holding one entry per CDR3 protein. Of approximately 420,000 distinct CDR3 sequences listed, approximately 15% were seen once; the top ten hold about 33%. With respect to this clonotype: Its antigen is not identified.

General study results and limits: Most thyroid clonotypes expanded above 0.001 were also detected in blood.

The source of this sequence is a woman in her 30s with Graves' hyperthyroidism. The chain is built from TRBV4-1 and TRBJ2-1, with 8 bases lining up with TRBD2. The sequencing sample was made of blood. The CDR3 region has the DNA TGCGCCAGCAGCCAAGTGCCGGGAGGGCCCCACAATGAGCAGTTCTTC. Its protein product is CASSQVPGGPHNEQFF.